This T cell receptor (beta chain) was observed in a study of CD8 T cells in Susac syndrome. Reverse transcription of roughly 0.5 to 1 ug RNA used random hexamers. A multiplex approach, immunoSEQ multiplex PCR, amplified TCR beta CDR3 across 54 Vbeta and 13 Jbeta. TCRdb used MiXCR to reprocess the immunoSEQ multiplex PCR reads, holding one entry per CDR3 protein. The data contain about 140,000 distinct CDR3 sequences, more than 85% of them singletons. Negative isolation was used for CD8+ and CD4+ T cells, and FACS enrichment was applied to TEMRA cells. Comment on this clonotype: Its specificity is not known.

CDR1 and CDR2 from the germline V gene are DFQATT and SNEGSKA (reference sequence). The CDR3 extends over 12 amino acids. Whole-study findings and limits: Peak Susac CD8+ clonal expansion was seen in TEMRA cells and active patients.

Sequences were obtained from CD8+ T cells from PBMCs. The origin of this receptor is a human donor with Susac syndrome. The V gene is TRBV20-1, the J gene TRBJ1-2; no reliable D call. CDR3 region: CRALNRDYGYTF. Written as DNA, the CDR3 is TGCAGAGCCCTCAACAGAGATTATGGCTACACCTTC.